The 14 T cell receptor beta chains below come from one sample, sequenced in a study of radiation and T cells in renal cell carcinoma. Time point noted: blood 2 weeks post-SBRT. As to treatment: 15 Gy SBRT to primary tumor, nephrectomy 4 weeks later. The table came from immunoSEQ multiplex PCR; TCRdb's copy has only in-frame clones and leaves some out. The data show 100,000 to 150,000 clones, approximately 90% seen once. This sample comprised blood, obtained from a patient whose treatment included radiotherapy and nephrectomy. Receptors originate from a woman aged 70-85 years with renal cell carcinoma.

This clone came up once. The gene calls are TRBV5-1 and TRBJ2-3, with D perhaps given as TRBD1 or TRBD2 (6 bases each). V gave up 1 base and J gave up 5 bases, with 14 bases separating them. This CDR3 has 15 amino acids. CDR1 and CDR2 from the germline V gene are SGHRS and YFSETQ. The CDR3 region has the DNA TGCGCCAGCAGCTTGACGGGGGCCTGGGGAGATACGCAGTATTTT. It yields the protein CASSLTGAWGDTQYF.

This clone was seen more than once but under ten times. In nucleotides, the CDR3 is TGTGCCAGCAGCTTAGTGGCGGGAGCAGGGGCGGGCGAGCAGTACTTC. It yields the protein CASSLVAGAGAGEQYF. The rearrangement links TRBV7-9 to TRBJ2-7; D is perhaps TRBD2 (7 bases). The CDR3 spans 16 residues. V dropped 1 base and J dropped 6 bases, with 19 bases sitting between them. Germline V gene sequence: CDR1 SEHNR, CDR2 FQNEAQ (reference sequence). Looking up the rest from reference TRBV7-9 and TRBJ2-7 gives the full variable domain: DTGVSQNPRHKITKRGQNVTFRCDPISEHNRLYWYRQTLGQGPEFLTYFQNEAQLEKSRLLSDRFSAERPKGSFSTLEIQRTEQGDSAMYLCASSLVAGAGAGEQYFGPGTRLTVT.

The chain is built from TRBV6-1 and TRBJ1-6; D possibly corresponds to TRBD1 (5 bases). The CDR3 loop spans 14 amino acids. The V end was cut by 11 bases, the J end by 7 bases, with 18 bases between. From germline, CDR1 is MNHNS and CDR2 SASEGT. The CDR3 sequence is CAGNLGEGNSPLHF. CDR3 sequence (DNA): TGTGCCGGAAACCTGGGGGAGGGAAATTCACCCCTCCACTTT.

The chain is built from TRBV6-5 and TRBJ1-5, with unresolved D. Trimming stripped 0 bases from V and 5 bases from J, with 11 bases between. The CDR3 covers 15 residues. CDR1 MNHEY and CDR2 SVGAGI come from the germline V gene. The CDR3 sequence is CASSYSGGLDQPQHF. The CDR3, as DNA: TGTGCCAGCAGTTACTCGGGAGGGCTTGATCAGCCCCAGCATTTT.

Points on this clone: Other DNA sequences in this specimen translate into the identical CDR3. The rearrangement joins TRBV30 to TRBJ1-2, with D maybe TRBD1 (5 bases). V was pared by 0 bases and J by 0 bases, with 11 bases between. CDR1 is GTSNPN and CDR2 is SVGIG in the germline V gene (reference sequence). The CDR3 runs to 15 residues. In nucleotides, the CDR3 is TGTGCCTGGAGTGTACTCGGGACGGCTAACTATGGCTACACCTTC. As protein: CAWSVLGTANYGYTF.

The V call is TRBV10-3, the J call TRBJ2-3; D is tentatively TRBD1 or TRBD2 (6 bases each). V lost 2 bases and J 9 bases, leaving 12 bases between the germline ends. CDR1 and CDR2 from the germline V gene are ENHRY and SYGVKD. This CDR3 region has 13 residues. CDR3 amino acids: CAISEKGGSTQYF. The CDR3 DNA follows: TGTGCCATCAGTGAGAAGGGGGGAAGCACGCAGTATTTT.

V and J are TRBV7-9 and TRBJ2-7; 9 bases are a match to TRBD1. The germline V gene encodes CDR1 SEHNR and CDR2 FQNEAQ (reference sequence). The junction had 4 bases not matched to a gene; V was cut back by 7 bases and J by 3 bases. The CDR3 sequence is 13 residues long. Written as DNA, the CDR3 is TGTGCCAGCACTCCGGACAGGGGCTACGAGCAGTACTTC. Translating gives CASTPDRGYEQYF.

CDR3 protein: CATGTVESGTQYF. The CDR3 DNA sequence: TGTGCCACCGGGACCGTAGAAAGTGGGACCCAGTACTTC. The chain links TRBV2 to TRBJ2-5, with D perhaps TRBD1 or TRBD2 (5 bases each). Germline V gene sequence: CDR1 SNHLY, CDR2 FYNNEI. Trimming cost V 10 bases and J 7 bases, with 19 bases left between them. There are 13 residues in the CDR3.

The V and J genes are TRBV5-1 and TRBJ2-3, with 14 bases that match TRBD2. The V gene's germline CDR1 is SGHRS and CDR2 YFSETQ. The trim removed 4 bases at V and 3 bases at J, leaving 7 bases unmatched. This CDR3 comprises 17 residues. CDR3 amino acids: CASSIGTSGGLTDTQYF. The CDR3 bases are TGCGCCAGCAGCATCGGGACTAGCGGGGGCTTGACAGATACGCAGTATTTT.

This clone has only one observation. V and J are TRBV9 and TRBJ1-1; TRBD1 might be the D (5 bases). The CDR3 consists of 14 residues. Germline V CDR1 and CDR2: SGDLS, YYNGEE. V was trimmed by 3 bases and J by 5 bases, leaving 14 bases between them. The CDR3 nucleotides read TGTGCCAGCAGCGGGGGGACGTTGGGGACTGAAGCTTTCTTT. It yields the protein CASSGGTLGTEAFF.

The J gene is TRBJ1-2, the V gene TRBV11-2, with D hard to call. There are 16 residues in the CDR3. Per germline, CDR1 SGHAT and CDR2 FQNNGV. V was shortened by 0 bases and J by 4 bases, with 15 bases between the two germline ends. The CDR3 region is CASSLDGDNRRYGYTF. The CDR3 bases are TGTGCCAGCAGCTTAGATGGTGACAACCGACGCTATGGCTACACCTTC. The full variable domain, in which reference TRBV11-2 and TRBJ1-2 provide the parts outside the CDR3, is EAGVAQSPRYKIIEKRQSVAFWCNPISGHATLYWYQQILGQGPKLLIQFQNNGVVDDSQLPKDRFSAERLKGVDSTLKIQPAKLEDSAVYLCASSLDGDNRRYGYTFGSGTRLTVV.

The chain has TRBV7-9 and TRBJ2-1; D may be TRBD1 (7 bases). With 4 bases removed from V and 5 bases from J, the gap between germline ends came to 15 bases. CDR3 length: 15 amino acids. The germline gives CDR1 SEHNR, CDR2 FQNEAQ (reference sequence). CDR3 amino acids: CASSSFAGQHNEQFF. The CDR3 nucleotides are TGTGCCAGCAGCTCCTTCGCGGGACAGCACAATGAGCAGTTCTTC.

Comments on this clone: This sample includes further DNA sequences coding for the same CDR3. The gene calls are TRBV7-2 and TRBJ1-6; no clear D. Germline lookup yields CDR1 SGHTA and CDR2 FQGNSA. Trimming removed 0 bases at V and 7 bases at J, with 10 bases between. The CDR3 is 15 residues long. CDR3 protein: CASSLARSYNSPLHF. DNA for the CDR3: TGTGCCAGCAGCTTAGCGCGTAGCTACAATTCACCCCTCCACTTT.

This clone was seen a single time. The rearrangement uses TRBV13 and TRBJ1-4; 9 positions match TRBD1. V shed 4 bases and J 11 bases; nucleotides not matched to a gene: 11. The CDR3 covers 15 residues. The germline V gene encodes CDR1 PRHDT and CDR2 FYEKMQ (reference sequence). The CDR3 is CASSSSPSGTGKLFF. The CDR3 DNA sequence: TGTGCCAGCAGCTCCTCACCCTCCGGGACAGGGAAACTGTTTTTT.